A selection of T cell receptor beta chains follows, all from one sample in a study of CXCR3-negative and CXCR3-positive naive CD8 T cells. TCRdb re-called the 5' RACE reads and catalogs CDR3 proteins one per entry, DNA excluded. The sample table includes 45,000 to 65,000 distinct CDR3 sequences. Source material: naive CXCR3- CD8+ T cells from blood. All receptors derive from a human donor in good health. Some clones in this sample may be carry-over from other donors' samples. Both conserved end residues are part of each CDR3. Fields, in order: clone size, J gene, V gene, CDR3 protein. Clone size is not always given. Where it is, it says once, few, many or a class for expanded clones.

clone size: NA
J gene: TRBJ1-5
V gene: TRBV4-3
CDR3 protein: CASSQAAGKGGQPQHF

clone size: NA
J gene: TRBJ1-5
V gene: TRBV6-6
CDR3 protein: CASSNRDKGVNQPQHF

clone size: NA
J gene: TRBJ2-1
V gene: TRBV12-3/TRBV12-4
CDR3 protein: CASNLAGRNNEQFF

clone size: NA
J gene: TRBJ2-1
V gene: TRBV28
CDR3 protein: CASSPPGQGDPVEQFF

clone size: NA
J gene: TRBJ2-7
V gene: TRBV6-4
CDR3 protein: CASSDSTPSWEQYF

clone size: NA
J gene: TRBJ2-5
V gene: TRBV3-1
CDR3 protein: CASSPGTAQETQYF

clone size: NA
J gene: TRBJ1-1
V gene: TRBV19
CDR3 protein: CASSIAMNTEAFF

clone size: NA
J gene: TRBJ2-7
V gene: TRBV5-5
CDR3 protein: CASSAGGTSSYEQYF

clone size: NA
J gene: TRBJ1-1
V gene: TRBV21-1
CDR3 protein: CASNPRTGSEAFF

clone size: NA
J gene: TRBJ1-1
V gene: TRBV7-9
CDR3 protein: CASSLPPPTEAFF

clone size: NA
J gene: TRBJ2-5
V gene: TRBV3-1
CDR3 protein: CASSQEAGEETQYF

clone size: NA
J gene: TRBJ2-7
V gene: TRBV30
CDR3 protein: CAWSRDGLSYEQYF

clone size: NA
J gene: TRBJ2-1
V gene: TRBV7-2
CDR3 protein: CASSPWGLLSSYNEQFF

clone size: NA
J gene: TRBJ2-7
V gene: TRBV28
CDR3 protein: CASSLGPGQGYEQYF

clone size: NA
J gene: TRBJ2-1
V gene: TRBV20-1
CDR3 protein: CSAREASGSDNEQFF

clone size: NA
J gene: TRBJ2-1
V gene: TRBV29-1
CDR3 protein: CSVEGRMIGAEYRFF

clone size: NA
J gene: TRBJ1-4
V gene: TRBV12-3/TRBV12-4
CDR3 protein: CASSLSGEKLFF

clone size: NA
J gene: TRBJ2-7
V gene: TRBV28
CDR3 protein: CASSVRVSYEQYF

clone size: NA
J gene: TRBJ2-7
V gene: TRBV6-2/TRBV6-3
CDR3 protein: CASSNSGRKDYEQYF

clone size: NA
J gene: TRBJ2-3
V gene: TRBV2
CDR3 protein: CAILPADTQYF

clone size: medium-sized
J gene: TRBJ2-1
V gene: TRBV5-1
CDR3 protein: CASSLSASGRSSYNEQFF

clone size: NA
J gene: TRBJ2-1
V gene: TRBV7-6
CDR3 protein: CASSSQGQGPYNEQFF

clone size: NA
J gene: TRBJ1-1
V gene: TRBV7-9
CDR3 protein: CASSLADEAFF